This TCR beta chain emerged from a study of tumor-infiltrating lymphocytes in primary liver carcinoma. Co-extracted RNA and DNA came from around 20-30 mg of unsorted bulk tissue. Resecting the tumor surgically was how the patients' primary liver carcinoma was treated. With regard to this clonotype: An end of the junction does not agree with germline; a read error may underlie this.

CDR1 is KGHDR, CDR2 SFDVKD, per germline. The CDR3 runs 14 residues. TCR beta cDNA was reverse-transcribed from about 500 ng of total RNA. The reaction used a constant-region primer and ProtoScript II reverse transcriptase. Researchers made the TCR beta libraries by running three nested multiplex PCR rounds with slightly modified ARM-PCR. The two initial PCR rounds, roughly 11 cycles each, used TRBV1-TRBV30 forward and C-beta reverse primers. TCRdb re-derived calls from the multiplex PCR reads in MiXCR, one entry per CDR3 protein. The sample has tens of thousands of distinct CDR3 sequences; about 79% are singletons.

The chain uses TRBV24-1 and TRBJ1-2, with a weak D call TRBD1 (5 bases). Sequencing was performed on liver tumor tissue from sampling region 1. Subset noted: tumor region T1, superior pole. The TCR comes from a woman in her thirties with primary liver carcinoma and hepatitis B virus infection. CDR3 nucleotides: TGTGTCACCAGTGATCACAGGATCCACTATGTCTACACCTTC. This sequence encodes CVTSDHRIHYVYTF.